The source of this T cell receptor beta chain is a study of CD8+ T cells in alopecia areata (dated by TCRdb to the late 2010s). As for the study more broadly: The treated patients, all with moderate-to-severe alopecia areata, were enrolled in an open-label pilot trial of oral tofacitinib given at 5 to 10 mg twice daily. Patients stayed on tofacitinib for 6 to 18 months and then had 6 months of follow-up off drug so that delayed response and recurrence could be assessed. In both human patients and the C3H/HeJ mouse model, the study applied high-throughput TCRbeta sequencing to look at T cell clonal expansion in alopecia areata. Human TCRbeta sequencing covered scalp tissue and sorted CD4+ and CD8+ peripheral blood T cells from patchy and totalis/universalis alopecia areata patients and healthy controls. Biopsies were taken from tofacitinib-treated patients at baseline and at 4 and 24 weeks of treatment, and a later scalp biopsy was taken in several of the tofacitinib-treated patients. Scalp clonality was compared across normal scalp (n=4), patchy alopecia areata scalp (n=8), and alopecia totalis/universalis scalp (n=8). RNA was extracted with the PAXgene miRNA kit for fixed scalp, the miRNeasy kit for PBMCs, and the RNeasy kit for mouse skin. TCRbeta CDR3 regions were amplified by immunoSEQ multiplex PCR using 35 Vbeta forward and 13 Jbeta reverse primers. Study-level results and caveats: Shared TCR sequences between patients were less evident than in mice, which may be partly attributable to HLA diversity in the patient population. Compared with normal scalp, lesional scalp had higher clonality and more expanded CD8+ clones, particularly in alopecia totalis/universalis, a pattern that suggests antigenic drive. Unlike mouse skin, which is dominated by gammadelta T cells, normal human skin has resident alphabeta T cells that are also sequenced, and this complicates analysis of the scalp TCR repertoire.

The label giving this sample's time point can be read as: baseline before oral tofacitinib. Peripheral blood and lesional scalp punch biopsies were obtained from patients with alopecia areata. PBMCs were isolated by density centrifugation and stained for CD3, CD4 and CD8, after which CD4+ and CD8+ T cells were sorted on a FACSAria. Libraries came from the immunoSEQ multiplex PCR assay. RNA was extracted from all samples and reverse transcribed into cDNA, which served as template for TCR sequencing. First-strand cDNA was synthesized with SuperScript III using a 2:1 mix of oligo-dT and random hexamers. A synthetic immune receptor repertoire was used to gauge amplification bias, and whatever bias remained was removed computationally. The paper's processing steps were these. Raw reads were preprocessed for error removal, and CDR3 was defined according to IMGT conventions as running from the conserved cysteine to phenylalanine. To get clonality, Shannon entropy was normalized by log2 of the number of productive unique TCRs and the result was subtracted from 1. CD4 or CD8 identity of scalp clones was inferred by cross-referencing scalp TCRbeta sequences with sorted blood CD4 and CD8 repertoires. The table comes from immuneACCESS by way of TCRdb, which keeps in-frame sequences with V and J called. Part of the clones is missing from these tables; in studies checked, under half for an unresolved V gene and the rest for unknown reasons. Clone size and V and J calls were adopted from that table, with D and trimming inferred from the DNA. The sample table records 150,000 or so clones; over 80% of these occur just once. Roughly 15% of the sample is taken by the ten largest.

On this clone itself: No cognate antigen has been identified for it. No quality values exist for individual bases; no much larger clone is one base distant.

Sequences MNHEY (CDR1) and SMNVEV (CDR2) are obtained from the germline V gene (reference sequence). V loses 6 bases of germline sequence and J loses 8 bases, and the interval between the two ends is 13 bases. The CDR3 has 12 amino acids, counting the end cysteine and phenylalanine. CDR3 DNA is the only sequence kept; it has 36 bases, read in frame from the first base. Sequenced material: CD8+ T cells sorted from blood, taken at week 0. The rearranged segments are TRBV27 and TRBJ1-2; tentative D gene TRBD1, with 5 bases matching. The receptor was isolated from a human donor with alopecia areata. The CDR3 here reads CASSPAGRGYTF. The bases are TGTGCCAGCAGCCCTGCAGGGCGAGGCTACACCTTC.